The 32 T cell receptor beta chains below all came from one sample that was sequenced in a study of shared clonotypes between healthy human individuals. The table came from immunoSEQ multiplex PCR; TCRdb's copy has only in-frame clones and leaves some out. Found here are roughly 500,000 clones, 60% to 85% of them singletons; the top ten hold 10% to 15%. Sequencing was carried out using PBMCs. These receptors came from a middle-aged woman in good health. Some clones in this sample may be carry-over from other donors' samples.

The chain employs TRBV28 and TRBJ2-7; tentative D call: TRBD2 (5 bases). There are 14 residues in the CDR3. Germline-derived CDR1 and CDR2 are MDHEN and SYDVKM. Trimming shortened V by 10 bases and J by 2 bases, and 18 bases separated the two germline ends. CDR3 nucleotide sequence: TGTGCCACCAGCATATGGGCGGGCCCCTACGAGCAGTACTTC. Residues: CATSIWAGPYEQYF.

The CDR3 loop reads CASSHLHEERTDTQYF. The CDR3 bases are TGCGCCAGCAGCCATCTTCACGAGGAACGCACAGATACGCAGTATTTT. V gene TRBV23-1 combines with J gene TRBJ2-3; D ambiguous. TRBV23-1 is designated an ORF whose function remains uncertain. This CDR3 has 16 residues. V was cut by 6 bases and J by 1 base, with 17 bases left in between.

This clone occurred many times. The chain employs TRBV4-3 and TRBJ2-7; 10 bases are a match to TRBD1. Unmatched junction bases numbered 5, after V lost 4 bases and J lost 2 bases. Germline loops: CDR1 LGHNA, CDR2 YSLEER. The CDR3 loop spans 15 amino acids. The CDR3 is CASSRDGTGAYEQYF. CDR3 in DNA: TGCGCCAGCAGCCGGGACGGGACAGGGGCCTACGAGCAGTACTTC.

The CDR3 spells CAWSAGRGNEKLFF. The DNA for the CDR3 is TGTGCCTGGAGTGCCGGCAGGGGTAATGAAAAACTGTTTTTT. J is TRBJ1-4 and V is TRBV30, with D possibly TRBD1 on 6 matching bases. The CDR3 is 14 residues long. Trimming cost V 1 base and J 4 bases, with 10 bases left between them. Per the germline V gene, CDR1 is GTSNPN and CDR2 is SVGIG (reference sequence).

The chain is built from TRBV7-9 and TRBJ2-2; 12 nucleotides align to TRBD2. Germline loops: CDR1 SEHNR, CDR2 FQNEAQ (reference sequence). The length of the CDR3 is 18 residues. Losses at the gene ends were 1 base for V and 3 bases for J; bases not matched to a gene: 6. The CDR3 DNA reads TGTGCCAGCAGCTTAGGGCTAGCGGGAGGGCCGGACACCGGGGAGCTGTTTTTT. Translated: CASSLGLAGGPDTGELFF.

This clone occurred once. The chain is built from TRBV14 and TRBJ2-7; 10 bases align to TRBD2. There are 16 residues in the CDR3. Trimming cost V 1 base and J 3 bases; bases outside gene matches: 6. Germline values: CDR1 SGHDN, CDR2 FVKESK. The CDR3 DNA reads TGTGCCAGCAGCCAAGGATTAGGGACTAGCGACTACGAGCAGTACTTC. Its protein product is CASSQGLGTSDYEQYF.

This clone has only one observation. Other DNA variants within this sample encode the same CDR3. V is TRBV28 and J is TRBJ2-2; no clear D gene. Looked up from germline, CDR1 is MDHEN and CDR2 is SYDVKM. Trimming cost V 3 bases and J 2 bases, with 7 bases left between them. The CDR3 is made up of 14 amino acids. For the CDR3, the DNA is TGTGCCAGCAGTTTGACACCCAACACCGGGGAGCTGTTTTTT. This codes for CASSLTPNTGELFF.

CDR3 sequence: CASSTLLTGNTDTQYF. The DNA for the CDR3 is TGTGCCAGTAGTACCCTACTGACAGGGAACACAGATACGCAGTATTTT. The chain joins TRBV19 to TRBJ2-3; 7 positions match TRBD1. V lost 4 bases to trimming and J lost 2 bases; unmatched junction nucleotides: 9. Germline values: CDR1 LNHDA, CDR2 SQIVND (reference sequence). The CDR3 loop spans 16 amino acids.

This clone showed up just once. The chain links TRBV6-1 to TRBJ1-2; D remains ambiguous. Trimming cost V 6 bases and J 4 bases, with 15 bases left between them. There are 14 residues in the CDR3. CDR1 is MNHNS and CDR2 is SASEGT in the germline V gene. CDR3: CASSTLAGGYGYTF. Written as DNA, the CDR3 is TGTGCCAGCAGCACCTTGGCGGGTGGCTATGGCTACACCTTC.

The rearrangement joins TRBV29-1 to TRBJ2-3; D is perhaps TRBD2 (5 bases). Deletions cut 8 bases from V and 1 base from J, with 13 bases between. The CDR3 is made up of 13 amino acids. Germline loops: CDR1 SQVTM, CDR2 ANQGSEA. CDR3 coding DNA: TGCAGCTGCTGGGCGGGCCGCACAGATACGCAGTATTTT. Translating it yields CSCWAGRTDTQYF.

The chain joins TRBV7-2 to TRBJ2-5, with unresolved D. CDR1 and CDR2 from the germline V gene are SGHTA and FQGNSA. V was trimmed by 3 bases and J by 5 bases, leaving 13 bases between them. The CDR3 totals 14 residues. The CDR3 spells CASSFGPFGETQYF. The CDR3 coding sequence is TGTGCCAGCAGCTTCGGCCCCTTCGGCGAGACCCAGTACTTC.

This clone has a handful of counts. V usage is TRBV11-2 and J usage is TRBJ1-1; D might be TRBD1 (5 bases). Germline assignment: CDR1 SGHAT and CDR2 FQNNGV. The CDR3 extends over 13 amino acids. Trimming stripped 6 bases from V and 7 bases from J, with 15 bases between. CDR3 nucleotide sequence: TGTGCCAGCAGGAAGATTGCAGACAGTGAAGCTTTCTTT. Protein sequence: CASRKIADSEAFF.

Comment on this clone: A read error is likely here: a far larger clone is one base away. CDR3 sequence (DNA): TGTGCCAGCAGCCAAGGTCCCCCCGGGACCTCGATCTCCTACGAGCAGTACGTC. Translation: CASSQGPPGTSISYEQYV. This sequence joins TRBV5-4 and TRBJ2-7; D assignment may be TRBD1 or TRBD2 (5 bases each). The V and J ends lost 4 bases and 0 bases respectively, with 23 bases between them. The V gene's germline CDR1 is SGHNT and CDR2 YYREEE (reference sequence). CDR3 length: 18 residues.

This clone appeared a few times. The chain has TRBV18 and TRBJ1-4; 9 bases match TRBD1. Per the germline V gene, CDR1 is KGHSH and CDR2 is LQKENI. The CDR3 runs to 13 residues. V shed 5 bases, J shed 7 bases, and the junction held 2 bases outside the gene matches. The CDR3 nucleotides are TGTGCCAGCTCAAGGGACAGGGCTGAAAAACTGTTTTTT. Translation gives CASSRDRAEKLFF.

The CDR3 loop reads CAISEYIPNTEAFF. The CDR3 coding sequence is TGTGCCATCAGTGAGTACATACCGAACACTGAAGCTTTCTTT. The rearrangement joins TRBV10-3 to TRBJ1-1; D is ambiguous. V was clipped by 1 base and J by 1 base, with 7 bases between them. CDR3 length: 14 amino acids. Germline loops: CDR1 ENHRY, CDR2 SYGVKD.

Details on this clone: Other DNA sequences in the same sample also yield this CDR3. This sequence joins TRBV5-1 and TRBJ1-1, with a weak D call TRBD1 (5 bases). Germline V gene data show CDR1 as SGHRS and CDR2 as YFSETQ. The V and J ends lost 0 bases and 1 base respectively, with 10 bases between them. The length of the CDR3 is 15 residues. CDR3 loop: CASSLAFGQNTEAFF. The CDR3 DNA follows: TGCGCCAGCAGCTTGGCCTTTGGACAGAACACTGAAGCTTTCTTT.

Of note for this clone: With a far larger clone one base away, a read error is the likely cause. The rearrangement joins TRBV7-2 to TRBJ2-7; TRBD2 matches at 13 bases. From germline, CDR1 is SGHTA and CDR2 FQGNSA. The CDR3 is made up of 15 amino acids. CDR3 amino acids: CANSSQWTSGRGQYF. The DNA of the CDR3 is TGTGCCAACAGCAGCCAGTGGACTAGCGGGAGAGGGCAGTACTTC.

As to this clone: A junction boundary mismatches the germline segment, possibly from a read error. This chain connects TRBV7-7 to TRBJ2-1; D is unresolved. The germline V gene has CDR1 SSHAT and CDR2 FNYEAQ (reference sequence). The CDR3 runs 12 residues. The CDR3 DNA is TGTGCTAGCAGCTTCTTTGGCGGTGAGCAGTTCTTC. Its translation is CASSFFGGEQFF.

The V and J genes are TRBV28 and TRBJ2-3; possibly TRBD2 for D (6 bases). Trimming took 5 bases from V and 0 from J, leaving 9 bases between them. Germline CDR1 and CDR2: MDHEN and SYDVKM. This CDR3 is 14 amino acids long. The DNA of the CDR3 is TGTGCCAGCAGTGGCGGGATTAGCACAGATACGCAGTATTTT. It translates to CASSGGISTDTQYF.

This clone was counted a few times. The chain couples TRBV11-3 to TRBJ1-1; 7 nucleotides match TRBD1. This CDR3 contains 14 residues. The germline V gene encodes CDR1 SGHNT and CDR2 YENEEA. After removal of 1 base from V and 4 bases from J, the junction contained 3 bases not matched to a gene. The CDR3 DNA is TGTGCCAGCAGCTTAGGCAGGGGGTCCACTGAAGCTTTCTTT. Amino acids: CASSLGRGSTEAFF. The complete variable domain, with remaining parts taken from reference TRBV11-3 and TRBJ1-1, reads EAGVVQSPRYKIIEKKQPVAFWCNPISGHNTLYWYLQNLGQGPELLIRYENEEAVDDSQLPKDRFSAERLKGVDSTLKIQPAELGDSAVYLCASSLGRGSTEAFFGQGTRLTVV.

The CDR3 sequence is CASRGDFYNEQFF. The CDR3 coding sequence is TGTGCCAGCAGGGGGGACTTCTACAATGAGCAGTTCTTC. The rearrangement uses TRBV28 and TRBJ2-1, with TRBD2 as a possible D gene (6 bases). This CDR3 comprises 13 residues. CDR1 MDHEN and CDR2 SYDVKM come from the germline V gene. V dropped 6 bases and J dropped 3 bases, with 9 bases sitting between them.

In the case of this clone: Since a much larger clone is just one base distant, this may be a read error. The chain links TRBV6-5 to TRBJ1-1, with 7 bases lining up with TRBD1. Per germline, CDR1 MNHEY and CDR2 SVGAGI. CDR3 size: 14 residues. The trim removed 5 bases at V and 1 base at J, leaving 4 bases unmatched. The CDR3: CASSPGGGNTEAFF. Written as DNA, the CDR3 is TGTGCCAGCAGTCCAGGGGGGGGGAACACTGAAGCTTTCTTT.

This chain links TRBV4-2 with TRBJ2-2, with TRBD2 matching over 10 bases. V was clipped by 0 bases and J by 5 bases; unmatched bases: 9. Germline lookup yields CDR1 LGHNA and CDR2 YNFKEQ. The CDR3 has 18 residues. The CDR3 DNA reads TGTGCCAGCAGCCAAGAGGCCAGCGGGAGGGCGGGTACCGGGGAGCTGTTTTTT. Amino acid sequence: CASSQEASGRAGTGELFF.

This clone was seen only a few times. The chain carries TRBV29-1 and TRBJ1-4; tentatively, D is TRBD1 (5 bases). V was clipped by 6 bases and J by 0 bases, with 14 bases between them. The CDR3 totals 15 residues. The V gene's germline CDR1 is SQVTM and CDR2 ANQGSEA. This CDR3 is CSVGVSGATNEKLFF. The DNA for the CDR3 is TGCAGCGTGGGGGTTAGTGGGGCAACTAATGAAAAACTGTTTTTT.

The chain links TRBV11-3 to TRBJ2-7, with 10 bases aligning to TRBD2. CDR3 length equals 15 residues. Trimming took 3 bases from V and 6 from J; bases not matched to a gene: 8. CDR1 and CDR2 from the germline V gene are SGHNT and YENEEA. The chain's CDR3 is CASSLEAGGPVEQYF. CDR3 nucleotides: TGTGCCAGCAGCTTGGAAGCGGGAGGGCCGGTCGAGCAGTACTTC.

The V and J genes are TRBV2 and TRBJ1-6, with a weak D call TRBD1 (6 bases). The V end was cut by 7 bases, the J end by 9 bases, with 13 bases between. The CDR3 is 13 amino acids. Germline-derived CDR1 and CDR2 are SNHLY and FYNNEI. The CDR3 coding sequence is TGTGCCAGCACACAGGGAGCGGGTTCACCCCTCCACTTT. This encodes CASTQGAGSPLHF.

This chain joins TRBV4-3 and TRBJ2-3; the D is unclear. The CDR3 extends over 13 amino acids. The germline V and J ends were trimmed by 1 base and 6 bases, with 8 bases remaining between them. CDR1 is LGHNA and CDR2 is YSLEER in the germline V gene. This CDR3 is CASSQVAGDTQYF. The CDR3 nucleotides are TGCGCCAGCAGCCAAGTGGCTGGGGATACGCAGTATTTT.

The chain combines TRBV29-1 with TRBJ2-1; 10 nucleotides match TRBD2. Germline V lookup: CDR1 SQVTM, CDR2 ANQGSEA. The CDR3 totals 15 residues. With V trimmed by 0 bases and J by 7 bases, 6 bases remained unmatched. The CDR3 DNA reads TGCAGCGTTGAAGACCTAGCGGGAGTGGGGAATGAGCAGTTCTTC. Translation gives CSVEDLAGVGNEQFF.

The chain links TRBV2 to TRBJ1-2; the D is unclear. The germline V and J ends were trimmed by 2 bases and 5 bases, with 9 bases remaining between them. From germline, CDR1 is SNHLY and CDR2 FYNNEI. This CDR3 comprises 13 residues. CDR3 protein: CASSEPVGYGYTF. CDR3 nucleotide sequence: TGTGCCAGCAGTGAACCAGTTGGGTATGGCTACACCTTC. Variable domain in full (rest from reference TRBV2 and TRBJ1-2): EPEVTQTPSHQVTQMGQEVILRCVPISNHLYFYWYRQILGQKVEFLVSFYNNEISEKSEIFDDQFSVERPDGSNFTLKIRSTKLEDSAMYFCASSEPVGYGYTFGSGTRLTVV.

V gene TRBV13 combines with J gene TRBJ2-7; maybe TRBD2 (5 bases). This CDR3 has 12 amino acids. Trimming stripped 9 bases from V and 6 bases from J, with 15 bases between. Germline V lookup: CDR1 PRHDT, CDR2 FYEKMQ (reference sequence). The CDR3 loop is CASRRGLGEQYF. In DNA, the CDR3 is TGTGCCAGTCGGCGCGGGCTCGGCGAGCAGTACTTC.

This chain connects TRBV28 to TRBJ2-1, with 8 bases identical to TRBD2. Losses at the gene ends were 5 bases for V and 6 bases for J; bases not matched to a gene: 12. This CDR3 is built from 16 residues. The germline V gene has CDR1 MDHEN and CDR2 SYDVKM. CDR3 loop: CASSLSGDLAGNEQFF. CDR3 DNA sequence: TGTGCCAGCAGTCTATCAGGGGACCTAGCGGGCAATGAGCAGTTCTTC.

This clone appeared many times. The J gene is TRBJ1-1, the V gene TRBV4-2; the D gene is possibly TRBD1 (5 bases). Germline V gene sequence: CDR1 LGHNA, CDR2 YNFKEQ. Trimming removed 1 base from V and 0 bases from J, with 15 bases in between. The length of the CDR3 is 17 residues. The CDR3 here is CASSQGGPGRMNTEAFF. The CDR3 DNA follows: TGTGCCAGCAGCCAAGGGGGCCCGGGCCGCATGAACACTGAAGCTTTCTTT.